The rows below give T cell receptor beta chains drawn from one sample of a study of T-cell memory formation after mild COVID-19. TCRdb reanalysed the 5' RACE reads using MiXCR and keeps one entry per CDR3 protein. The table includes 300,000 or so distinct CDR3 sequences, 15% to 20% detected once. Sequencing was done on a sample of PBMCs or a T cell subset sorted from them (not recorded which). These receptors were taken from a man between 18 and 35 years old who had mild COVID-19 (a few samples of this study predate the infection). Cell type and time point are not known. The CDR3 runs from the conserved cysteine through the conserved F or W. D genes are given only for firm matches. Some rows have no size entry. The others give once, few or many, or a class for an expanded clone.

v_gene	d_gene	j_gene	abundance	CDR3aa	CDR3nt
TRBV7-9	TRBD1	TRBJ2-7	NA	CASSSRQGSSYEQYF	TGTGCCAGCAGCTCCCGACAGGGCAGCTCCTACGAGCAGTACTTC
TRBV24-1	NA	TRBJ2-3	few	CATSDVSDTSTDTQYF	TGTGCCACCAGTGATGTCTCCGACACCAGCACAGATACGCAGTATTTT
TRBV6-2/TRBV6-3	NA	TRBJ2-7	few	CASSYPRRSYEQYF	TGTGCCAGCAGTTACCCACGGCGCTCCTACGAGCAGTACTTC
TRBV7-3	NA	TRBJ1-1	NA	CASSLSPGANTEAFF	TGTGCCAGCAGCTTAAGTCCGGGGGCAAACACTGAAGCTTTCTTT
TRBV4-1	NA	TRBJ2-5	many	CASSQGAGITQETQYF	TGCGCCAGCAGCCAAGGCGCCGGGATCACACAAGAGACCCAGTACTTC
TRBV28	NA	TRBJ1-6	few	CASTNFPGTPLHF	TGTGCCAGCACCAACTTCCCCGGGACACCCCTCCACTTT
TRBV4-1	NA	TRBJ2-2	NA	CASSQRPASNTGELFF	TGCGCCAGCAGCCAGAGACCGGCGTCGAACACCGGGGAGCTGTTTTTT
TRBV30	NA	TRBJ1-3	NA	CAWSVQTRNTIYF	TGTGCCTGGAGTGTACAGACTAGAAACACCATATATTTT
TRBV29-1	NA	TRBJ1-5	NA	CSVIATGTDSNQPQHF	TGCAGCGTTATCGCCACAGGAACGGATAGCAATCAGCCCCAGCATTTT
TRBV10-3	NA	TRBJ1-5	few	CAIGGSNQPQHF	TGTGCCATCGGTGGGAGTAATCAGCCCCAGCATTTT
TRBV28	TRBD2	TRBJ2-2	NA	CASRLGGSTGELFF	TGTGCCAGCCGCCTGGGGGGGTCCACCGGGGAGCTGTTTTTT
TRBV27	NA	TRBJ2-5	NA	CASSLQGQPETQYF	TGTGCCAGCAGTTTGCAGGGGCAACCAGAGACCCAGTACTTC
TRBV12-5	NA	TRBJ2-1	few	CASGLGKYNEQFF	TGTGCTAGTGGTTTGGGTAAATACAATGAGCAGTTCTTC
TRBV5-1	NA	TRBJ2-7	few	CASKGEYEQYF	TGCGCCAGCAAGGGGGAGTACGAGCAGTACTTC
TRBV28	NA	TRBJ2-5	few	CASSLSQKETQYF	TGTGCCAGCAGTTTATCCCAGAAAGAGACCCAGTACTTC
TRBV7-3	NA	TRBJ2-1	NA	CASSLVAGGGRPYNEQFF	TGTGCCAGCAGCTTAGTAGCTGGAGGAGGTCGACCCTACAATGAGCAGTTCTTC
TRBV4-3	NA	TRBJ1-1	NA	CASSQTHGAGTEAFF	TGCGCCAGCAGCCAGACACACGGGGCAGGCACTGAAGCTTTCTTT
TRBV7-2	TRBD2	TRBJ2-3	NA	CASSPQRGITDTQYF	TGTGCCAGCAGCCCCCAGCGGGGGATCACAGATACGCAGTATTTT
TRBV7-6	NA	TRBJ2-3	NA	CASSFTGAADTQYF	TGTGCCAGCAGCTTTACTGGGGCCGCCGATACGCAGTATTTT
TRBV5-1	NA	TRBJ1-1	few	CASSFDVPGVNTEAFF	TGCGCCAGCAGCTTTGACGTTCCGGGGGTCAACACTGAAGCTTTCTTT
TRBV9	NA	TRBJ2-5	NA	CASSVGWTVGGETQYF	TGTGCCAGCAGCGTAGGTTGGACAGTGGGGGGAGAGACCCAGTACTTC
TRBV4-1	NA	TRBJ1-1	NA	CASSRGPTEEAFF	TGCGCCAGCAGCCGCGGGCCGACGGAAGAAGCTTTCTTT
TRBV10-3	TRBD1	TRBJ1-5	many	CAISGTGTGLPQHF	TGTGCCATCAGTGGTACCGGGACAGGGCTCCCCCAGCATTTT
TRBV5-1	TRBD1	TRBJ2-5	NA	CASSPGTGQETQYF	TGCGCCAGCAGTCCTGGGACAGGCCAAGAGACCCAGTACTTC
TRBV20-1	TRBD2	TRBJ2-1	many	CSARDLNPSGGSSYNEQFF	TGCAGTGCTAGAGATCTAAACCCTAGCGGGGGTTCGTCCTACAATGAGCAGTTCTTC
TRBV20-1	NA	TRBJ1-1	NA	CSARVGGGGTEAFF	TGCAGTGCTAGAGTTGGAGGGGGAGGCACTGAAGCTTTCTTT
TRBV5-5	NA	TRBJ2-5	NA	CASSPVLVPGGTQYF	TGTGCCAGCAGCCCGGTTTTGGTCCCCGGAGGGACCCAGTACTTC
TRBV12-3/TRBV12-4	NA	TRBJ2-5	few	CASSPWGPQPTQYF	TGTGCCAGCAGCCCTTGGGGGCCACAACCGACCCAGTACTTC
TRBV5-1	TRBD1	TRBJ1-2	NA	CASSLVQGAIYGYTF	TGCGCCAGCAGCTTGGTACAGGGGGCGATCTATGGCTACACCTTC
TRBV6-5	TRBD1	TRBJ1-1	NA	CASSYGQATEAFF	TGTGCCAGCAGTTACGGACAGGCAACTGAAGCTTTCTTT
TRBV7-3	NA	TRBJ1-2	few	CASSPGGVDYGYTF	TGTGCCAGCAGCCCCGGGGGGGTTGACTATGGCTACACCTTC
TRBV12-3/TRBV12-4	TRBD1	TRBJ1-3	few	CASSSGTVLEGNTIYF	TGTGCCAGCAGTTCGGGGACAGTTTTGGAGGGAAACACCATATATTTT
TRBV11-2	NA	TRBJ2-3	NA	CASSPHTDTQYF	TGTGCCAGCAGCCCTCATACAGATACGCAGTATTTT
TRBV6-2/TRBV6-3	NA	TRBJ2-7	NA	CASSYSRADTYEQYF	TGTGCCAGCAGTTACTCGAGGGCGGATACCTACGAGCAGTACTTC
TRBV9	NA	TRBJ1-2	NA	CASSGTYLYGYTF	TGTGCCAGCAGCGGAACCTACCTCTATGGCTACACCTTC
TRBV28	NA	TRBJ2-1	NA	CASSSWTVNYNEQFF	TGTGCCAGCAGTAGTTGGACAGTGAACTACAATGAGCAGTTCTTC
TRBV24-1	NA	TRBJ2-2	NA	CATSDTKRAGELFF	TGTGCCACCAGTGACACGAAGAGGGCCGGGGAGCTGTTTTTT
TRBV6-1	TRBD2	TRBJ2-5	few	CASSTALAGRETQYF	TGTGCCAGCAGTACCGCATTAGCGGGGAGGGAGACCCAGTACTTC
TRBV5-1	TRBD1	TRBJ1-6	NA	CASSTSDRVGSPLHF	TGCGCCAGCAGCACCTCGGACAGGGTTGGGTCACCCCTCCACTTT
TRBV27	NA	TRBJ2-3	few	CASCPTGGAYTDTQYF	TGTGCCAGCTGTCCTACGGGCGGGGCGTACACAGATACGCAGTATTTT
TRBV7-2	NA	TRBJ2-5	few	CASSENLGETQYF	TGTGCCAGCAGCGAGAACCTCGGGGAGACCCAGTACTTC
TRBV2	TRBD2	TRBJ2-7	few	CASSELTSGGLFSYEQYF	TGTGCCAGCAGTGAACTGACTAGCGGGGGCTTATTCTCCTACGAGCAGTACTTC
TRBV12-3/TRBV12-4	NA	TRBJ1-1	many	CASSFSTNTEAFF	TGTGCCAGCAGTTTCAGCACTAACACTGAAGCTTTCTTT
TRBV3-1	TRBD2	TRBJ2-1	few	CASSPTSMGHNEQFF	TGTGCCAGCAGCCCGACTAGCATGGGGCACAATGAGCAGTTCTTC
TRBV20-1	NA	TRBJ1-5	few	CSARDHTGRQPQHF	TGCAGTGCTAGAGATCACACGGGGCGGCAGCCCCAGCATTTT
TRBV2	NA	TRBJ2-7	NA	CASRSQGSNEQYF	TGTGCCAGCAGGTCACAGGGATCTAACGAGCAGTACTTC
TRBV7-2	NA	TRBJ2-7	NA	CASSLQGYYEQYF	TGTGCCAGCAGTCTCCAGGGGTACTACGAGCAGTACTTC
TRBV7-9	NA	TRBJ1-4	many	CASSLGFRGTNEKLFF	TGTGCCAGCAGCTTAGGTTTCAGGGGAACTAATGAAAAACTGTTTTTT
TRBV5-5	NA	TRBJ2-7	NA	CASSPSGPQQYF	TGTGCCAGCAGCCCGTCCGGGCCCCAGCAGTACTTC
TRBV20-1	NA	TRBJ2-1	many	CSARVGTVLNEQFF	TGCAGTGCTAGAGTGGGGACCGTTCTCAATGAGCAGTTCTTC
TRBV9	NA	TRBJ2-4	NA	CASSGGPAKNIQYF	TGTGCCAGCAGCGGGGGGCCCGCCAAAAACATTCAGTACTTC
TRBV9	NA	TRBJ1-1	few	CASSPQRTGNTEAFF	TGTGCCAGCAGCCCTCAGCGAACAGGGAACACTGAAGCTTTCTTT
TRBV27	NA	TRBJ1-5	few	CASSLVRGNQPQHF	TGTGCCAGCAGTTTAGTCAGGGGAAATCAGCCCCAGCATTTT
TRBV27	TRBD2	TRBJ2-2	many	CATGLWQLNTGELFF	TGTGCCACGGGACTATGGCAGTTGAACACCGGGGAGCTGTTTTTT
TRBV30	NA	TRBJ2-1	few	CARMGPESNEQFF	TGTGCCCGGATGGGACCCGAGAGCAATGAGCAGTTCTTC
TRBV12-3/TRBV12-4	NA	TRBJ1-1	NA	CASIPPPTGGTEAFF	TGTGCCAGCATTCCCCCCCCCACGGGAGGCACTGAAGCTTTCTTT
TRBV20-1	NA	TRBJ2-3	NA	CSSHGGRGTDTQYF	TGCAGCTCCCACGGGGGGCGGGGCACAGATACGCAGTATTTT
TRBV5-5	TRBD1	TRBJ2-7	many	CASSQSLGTGGTYF	TGTGCCAGCAGTCAATCCCTCGGGACAGGGGGTACGTACTTC